This T cell receptor beta chain was sequenced for a study of blood T cell repertoires in COVID-19 (dated by TCRdb to about 2020). About the study as a whole: The collaborator samples originated in the United States, Italy and Spain and spanned the acute and convalescent phases of COVID-19. The material from the prospective study consisted of cDNA or gDNA derived from T cells, B-cell-depleted T cells, or PBMCs. The dataset comprised deeply sampled blood TCRbeta repertoires from subjects exposed to, actively infected with, or recovered from COVID-19. The repertoires were released in a freely available public database intended as a resource for research on the immune response to SARS-CoV-2. Samples came from the ongoing ImmuneRACE study (first 160 participants) plus 1,254 subjects from 6 global collaborators. The sample metadata nearly always contained a de-identified subject ID, COVID-19 status, age in years and sex. Where available, HLA class I and class II types were obtained from metadata supplied by the sample provider rather than from assay-based typing. Broader findings and caveats from the paper: Clinical and demographic metadata were provided uncurated, with the amount varying by source and participant.

One collaborating source in Seattle enrolled patients while the patients were actively infected and followed the patients over time throughout the course of disease. Collaborating institutions collected whole blood in K2EDTA tubes following their own protocols. Collaborator samples were shipped for TCRbeta analysis as frozen whole blood, isolated PBMCs, or DNA extracted from either sample type. TCRbeta CDR3 regions were amplified from genomic DNA using the immunoSEQ Assay, a bias-controlled multiplex PCR. On the study's bioinformatics: Within the assay, amplification of reference gene primers was used to estimate how many nucleated cells each sample contained. Sequence reads were collapsed and filtered to measure the absolute abundance of every unique TCRbeta CDR3 rearrangement. Productive Simpson clonality was computed per sample as the square root of Simpson's diversity index over productive rearrangements. The immuneACCESS repertoire file appears here via TCRdb, limited to in-frame rearrangements. These files lack a portion of the clones; in checked studies, under half of the deficit traces to unresolved V genes, and the cause of the others is not known. The DNA was the basis for D and trimming; V, J and clone size are from that table. The sample yields more than 150,000 clones; roughly 76% were counted once. The ten top clones hold roughly an eighth of the sample.

Trimming removed 3 bases from V and 0 bases from J, leaving 8 bases between the germline ends. Based on the germline V gene, the CDR1 and CDR2 sequences are ENHRY and SYGVKD. From its cysteine to its phenylalanine, the CDR3 spans 14 amino acids. Only the CDR3 portion is preserved as DNA: 42 bases, with reading frame beginning at the first base. About this clone: The antigen it binds to is not known. No clone much larger than this one lies a single base away; base qualities are absent.

The rearranged chain carries TRBV10-3 and TRBJ1-1; TRBD1 is a weak D gene call, 5 bases matching. What was sequenced was peripheral blood. The sequence was obtained from a woman over 75 with COVID-19, enrolled during active disease. The nucleotide sequence reads as follows: TGTGCCATCAGTGAACAGGTGATGAACACTGAAGCTTTCTTT. The encoded protein is CAISEQVMNTEAFF.